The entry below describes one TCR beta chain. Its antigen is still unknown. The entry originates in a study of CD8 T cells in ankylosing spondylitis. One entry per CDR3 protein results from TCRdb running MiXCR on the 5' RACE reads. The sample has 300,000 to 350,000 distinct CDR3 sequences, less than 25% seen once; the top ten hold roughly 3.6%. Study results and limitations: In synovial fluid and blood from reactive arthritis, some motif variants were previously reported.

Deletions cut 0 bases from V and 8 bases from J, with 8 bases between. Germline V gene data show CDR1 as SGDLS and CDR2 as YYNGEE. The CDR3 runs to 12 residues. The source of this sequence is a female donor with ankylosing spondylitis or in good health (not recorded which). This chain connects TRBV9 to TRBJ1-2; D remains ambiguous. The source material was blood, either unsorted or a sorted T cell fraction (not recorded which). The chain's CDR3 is CASSVGQSGYTF. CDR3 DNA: TGTGCCAGCAGCGTAGGGCAGTCCGGCTACACCTTC. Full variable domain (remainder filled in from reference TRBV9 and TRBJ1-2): DSGVTQTPKHLITATGQRVTLRCSPRSGDLSVYWYQQSLDQGLQFLIQYYNGEERAKGNILERFSAQQFPDLHSELNLSSLELGDSALYFCASSVGQSGYTFGSGTRLTVV.